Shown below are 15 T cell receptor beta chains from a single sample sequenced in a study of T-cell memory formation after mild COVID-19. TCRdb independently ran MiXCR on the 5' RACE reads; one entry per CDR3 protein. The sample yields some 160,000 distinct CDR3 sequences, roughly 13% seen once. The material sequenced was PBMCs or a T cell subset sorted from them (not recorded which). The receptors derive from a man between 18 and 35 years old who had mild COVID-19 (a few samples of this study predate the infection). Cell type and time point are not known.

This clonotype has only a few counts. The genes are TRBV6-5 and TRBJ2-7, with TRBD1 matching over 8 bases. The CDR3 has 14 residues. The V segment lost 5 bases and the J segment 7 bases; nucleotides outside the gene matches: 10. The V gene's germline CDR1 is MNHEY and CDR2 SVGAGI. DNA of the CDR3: TGTGCCAGCAGTAGTCGTGCTACAGGGGGGGAGCAGTACGTC. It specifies CASSSRATGGEQYV.

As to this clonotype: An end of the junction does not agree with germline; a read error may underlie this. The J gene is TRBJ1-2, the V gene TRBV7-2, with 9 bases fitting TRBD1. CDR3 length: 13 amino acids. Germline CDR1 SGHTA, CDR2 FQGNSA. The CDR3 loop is CVSSRGQGQGYTF. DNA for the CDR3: TGTGTCAGCAGCCGGGGACAGGGTCAGGGCTACACCTTC.

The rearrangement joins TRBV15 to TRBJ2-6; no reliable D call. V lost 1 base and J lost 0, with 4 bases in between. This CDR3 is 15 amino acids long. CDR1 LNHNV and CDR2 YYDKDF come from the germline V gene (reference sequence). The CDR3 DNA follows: TGTGCCACCAGCAGAGTCCTCTCTGGGGCCAACGTCCTGACTTTC. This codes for CATSRVLSGANVLTF.

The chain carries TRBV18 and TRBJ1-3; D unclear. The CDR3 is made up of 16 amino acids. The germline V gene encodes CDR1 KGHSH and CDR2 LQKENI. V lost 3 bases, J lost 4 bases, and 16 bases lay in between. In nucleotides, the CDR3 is TGTGCCAGCTCACCCCAAACTTACGGAAGGGGAAACACCATATATTTT. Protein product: CASSPQTYGRGNTIYF.

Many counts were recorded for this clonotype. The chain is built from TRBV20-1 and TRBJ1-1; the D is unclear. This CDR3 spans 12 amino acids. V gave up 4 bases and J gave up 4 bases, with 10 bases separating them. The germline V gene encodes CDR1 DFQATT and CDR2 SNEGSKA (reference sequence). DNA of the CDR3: TGCAGTGCTAATAACCGGGGCACTGAAGCTTTCTTT. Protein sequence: CSANNRGTEAFF.

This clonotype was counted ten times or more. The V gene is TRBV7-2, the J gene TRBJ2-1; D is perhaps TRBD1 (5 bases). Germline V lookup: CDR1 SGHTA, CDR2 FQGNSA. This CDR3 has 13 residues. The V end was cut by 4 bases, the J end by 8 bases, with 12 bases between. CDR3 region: CASSSAGHHEQFF. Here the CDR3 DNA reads TGTGCCAGCAGCTCAGCAGGGCACCATGAGCAGTTCTTC. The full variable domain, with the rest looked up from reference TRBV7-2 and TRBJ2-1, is GAGVSQSPSNKVTEKGKDVELRCDPISGHTALYWYRQSLGQGLEFLIYFQGNSAPDKSGLPSDRFSAERTGGSVSTLTIQRTQQEDSAVYLCASSSAGHHEQFFGPGTRLTVL.

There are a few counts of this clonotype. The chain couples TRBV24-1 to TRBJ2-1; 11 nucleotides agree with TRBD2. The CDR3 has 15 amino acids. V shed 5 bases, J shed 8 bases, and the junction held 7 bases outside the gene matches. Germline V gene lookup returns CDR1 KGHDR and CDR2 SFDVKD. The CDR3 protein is CATSGSSGGEYEQFF. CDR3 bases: TGTGCCACCAGTGGGAGTAGCGGGGGGGAATATGAGCAGTTCTTC.

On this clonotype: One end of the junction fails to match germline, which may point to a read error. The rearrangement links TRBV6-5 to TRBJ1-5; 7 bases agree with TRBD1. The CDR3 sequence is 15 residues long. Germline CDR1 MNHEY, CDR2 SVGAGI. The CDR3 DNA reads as TGTGCCAGCAGTTACAGGGCAGGGGGGGATCAGGCCCAGCATTTT. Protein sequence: CASSYRAGGDQAQHF.

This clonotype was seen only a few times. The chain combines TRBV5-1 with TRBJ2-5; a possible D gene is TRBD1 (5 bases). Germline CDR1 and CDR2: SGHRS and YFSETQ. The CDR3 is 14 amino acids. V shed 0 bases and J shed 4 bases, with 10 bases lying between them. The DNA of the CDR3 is TGCGCCAGCAGCTTGGCAGGGAATGTAGAGACCCAGTACTTC. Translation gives CASSLAGNVETQYF.

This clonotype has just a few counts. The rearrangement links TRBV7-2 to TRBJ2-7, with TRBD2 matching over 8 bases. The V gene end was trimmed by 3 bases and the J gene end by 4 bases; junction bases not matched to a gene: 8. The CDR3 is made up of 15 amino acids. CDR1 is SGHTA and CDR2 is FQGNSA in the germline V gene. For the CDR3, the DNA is TGTGCCAGCAGCTTGAGGACTAGCAGTTGGTACGAGCAGTACTTC. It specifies CASSLRTSSWYEQYF.

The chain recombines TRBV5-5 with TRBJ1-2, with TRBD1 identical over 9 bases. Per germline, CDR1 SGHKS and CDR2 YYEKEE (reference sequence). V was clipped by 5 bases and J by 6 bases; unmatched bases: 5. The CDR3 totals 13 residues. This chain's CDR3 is CASSYWTGDGYTF. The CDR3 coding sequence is TGTGCCAGCAGTTACTGGACAGGGGATGGCTACACCTTC.

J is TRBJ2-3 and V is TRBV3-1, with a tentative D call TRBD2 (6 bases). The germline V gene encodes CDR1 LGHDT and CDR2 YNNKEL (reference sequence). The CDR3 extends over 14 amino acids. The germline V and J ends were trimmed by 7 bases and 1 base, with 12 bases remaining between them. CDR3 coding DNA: TGTGCCAGCACTAACGGAGGGGGCACAGATACGCAGTATTTT. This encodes CASTNGGGTDTQYF.

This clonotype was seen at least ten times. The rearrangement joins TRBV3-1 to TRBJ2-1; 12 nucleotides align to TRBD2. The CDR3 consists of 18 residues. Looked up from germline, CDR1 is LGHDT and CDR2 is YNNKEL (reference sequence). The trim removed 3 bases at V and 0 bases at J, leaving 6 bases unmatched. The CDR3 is CASSHGLAGLSSYNEQFF. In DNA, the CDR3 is TGTGCCAGCAGCCACGGACTAGCGGGGTTATCCTCCTACAATGAGCAGTTCTTC.

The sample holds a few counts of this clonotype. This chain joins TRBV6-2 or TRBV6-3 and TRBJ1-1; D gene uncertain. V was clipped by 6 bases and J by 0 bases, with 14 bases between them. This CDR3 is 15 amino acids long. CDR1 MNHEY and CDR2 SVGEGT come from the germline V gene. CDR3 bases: TGTGCCAGCAGCTCCCCCGGAGGCGTGAACACTGAAGCTTTCTTT. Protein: CASSSPGGVNTEAFF.

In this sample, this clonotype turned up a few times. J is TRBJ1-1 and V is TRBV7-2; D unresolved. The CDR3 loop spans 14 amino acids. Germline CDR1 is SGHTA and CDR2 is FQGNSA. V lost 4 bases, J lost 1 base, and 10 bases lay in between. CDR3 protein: CASSWTPRNTEAFF. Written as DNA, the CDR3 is TGTGCCAGCAGCTGGACCCCACGGAACACTGAAGCTTTCTTT. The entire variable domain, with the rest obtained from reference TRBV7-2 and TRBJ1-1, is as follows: GAGVSQSPSNKVTEKGKDVELRCDPISGHTALYWYRQSLGQGLEFLIYFQGNSAPDKSGLPSDRFSAERTGGSVSTLTIQRTQQEDSAVYLCASSWTPRNTEAFFGQGTRLTVV.